Below, 3 T cell receptor beta chains from the same sample are listed, as sequenced in a study of CD8 T cells in ankylosing spondylitis. No antigen has been assigned to these receptors. Study-level findings and limits: A motif of seven or eight highly homologous TCR beta variants was seen as apparently characteristic of ankylosing spondylitis blood.

Each CDR3 protein is one row after TCRdb ran MiXCR on the 5' RACE reads. The sample carries roughly 300,000 distinct CDR3 sequences, 6.5% to 10% recorded once. Material for sequencing was blood, either unsorted or a sorted T cell fraction (not recorded which). These receptors all come from a male donor with ankylosing spondylitis.

The chain combines TRBV9 with TRBJ2-5, with 8 bases fitting TRBD2. With V trimmed by 0 bases and J by 7 bases, 8 bases remained unmatched. Germline-derived CDR1 and CDR2 are SGDLS and YYNGEE. The CDR3 sequence is 15 residues long. The CDR3 protein is CASSVAGRALGTQYF. The CDR3 nucleotides read TGTGCCAGCAGCGTAGCCGGGAGGGCCCTCGGGACCCAGTACTTC. The full variable domain, rest sourced from reference TRBV9 and TRBJ2-5, is DSGVTQTPKHLITATGQRVTLRCSPRSGDLSVYWYQQSLDQGLQFLIQYYNGEERAKGNILERFSAQQFPDLHSELNLSSLELGDSALYFCASSVAGRALGTQYFGPGTRLLVL.

This clonotype was seen a handful of times. The rearrangement links TRBV5-1 to TRBJ2-2; weak D call: TRBD1 (6 bases). CDR3 length equals 17 residues. CDR1 and CDR2 (germline): SGHRS, YFSETQ. Trimming shortened V by 1 base and J by 5 bases, and 18 bases separated the two germline ends. The CDR3 here is CASSLTNIPGETGELFF. For the CDR3, the DNA is TGCGCCAGCAGCTTGACCAACATCCCAGGGGAAACCGGGGAGCTGTTTTTT.

This rearrangement joins TRBV7-9 to TRBJ2-7, with 9 bases matching TRBD1. J lost 0 bases, V lost 2 bases, and 5 bases had no gene match. The length of the CDR3 is 16 residues. CDR1 is SEHNR, CDR2 FQNEAQ, per germline (reference sequence). The CDR3 spells CASSLSAGQGSYEQYF. CDR3 nucleotide sequence: TGTGCCAGCAGCTTAAGTGCGGGACAGGGCTCCTACGAGCAGTACTTC.